The present entry profiles one TCR beta chain with its context. This clone was seen a few times. The target of this receptor is not known. The input lacks base qualities; no much larger clone sits a single base away. The cohort comprised around 690 healthy bone marrow donors. All cohort members were sampled while nominally healthy, although unrecorded immune exposures were likely present. The donor was CMV seropositive and belonged to the group of some 290 seropositive cohort members. A peripheral blood sample was collected from each donor, and TCR beta sequencing was performed on peripheral blood mononuclear cells. Genomic DNA was extracted from the blood cell samples with the Qiagen DNeasy Blood Extraction Kit. The data stem from a study of cytomegalovirus exposure and HLA in healthy donors (TCRdb year 2017). With respect to the entire study: In an earlier analysis of under 600 of the donors, around 300 Gb of sequence data and 90 million to 120 million unique TCR beta sequences from 150 million to 200 million T cells were reported. To predict cytomegalovirus infection status, the study combined high-throughput TCR immunosequencing, statistical association of individual TCRs with disease status, and machine learning. Across about 370 genotyped donors of the cohort, an average of roughly 230,000 unique TCR beta nucleotide sequences per donor were sequenced, and about a sixth of those sequences were non-productive. An early release that covered about 600 HLA-typed donors contained approximately 300 gigabases of sequencing data and tens of millions of unique TCR sequences. The study profiled the T cell repertoires of about 640 subjects by immunosequencing and related them to cytomegalovirus serostatus. A later genetic analysis took genome-wide SNP genotypes for about 55% of the 666 donors and used that subset as a discovery cohort. Along with the roughly 700-subject first cohort, a separate validation cohort of roughly 110 different subjects was used. The study aimed to test whether signatures of past pathogen exposure could be identified by cataloging public T cell receptors. In the later analysis, no new phenotypic data were used to find candidate immune exposures; instead, reliance was placed on TCR beta sequences and their occurrence across donors. An earlier analysis of nearly 600 of the donors applied high-throughput TCR beta sequencing to assess whether each TCR beta V gene segment acted as functional or pseudogenic. Both class I and class II loci were covered by HLA typing, at four-digit resolution. A later analysis re-analyzed previously published TCR beta repertoires from roughly 600 donors and added high-resolution HLA genotyping to study TCR occurrence patterns. Typing coverage differed by locus: A, B, C, DRB1 and DQB1 were typed in about 620-630 donors, DQA1 in 500 to 550, DPA1 in roughly 590, and DPB1 in approximately 450. Five DR-DQ haplotypes were treated as single units for association and clustering because of strong linkage in the cohort. Alongside the repertoire data, information on donor age, sex, ethnicity and CMV serostatus was compiled. Of the approximately 400 genotyped donors, 65% to 90% were placed in the genetic ancestry cluster associated with self-reported Caucasian donors. All discovery cohort repertoires had been generated on a single sequencing platform.

CDR1 LNHNV and CDR2 YYDKDF are derived from the germline V gene (reference sequence). V is pruned by 9 bases and J by 1 base, leaving 6 bases of the junction without a gene match. CDR3 length: 14 amino acids, cysteine to phenylalanine. The read is trimmed to its CDR3 DNA, 42 bases read in frame from base 1. The method behind the library was the immunoSEQ multiplex PCR assay. For the multiplex PCR, a mixture combining 60 forward primers for TCR Vbeta segments and 13 reverse primers for TCR Jbeta segments was used. A multiplex PCR assay on genomic DNA amplified the CDR3 region of rearranged TCR beta genes. Amplified TCR beta libraries were sequenced as 87-base-pair reads on the Illumina HiSeq System. The authors' pipeline ran thus. Across the roughly 700 repertoires, a later analysis counted around 80 million unique TCR beta chains, approximately 10 million of which were shared by at least two donors. Raw reads were error-corrected and collapsed into unique sequences by a nearest-neighbor algorithm in which closely related sequences were merged to remove PCR and sequencing errors. To assign V, D and J gene segments, CDR3 sequences were aligned to IMGT reference sequences. For a sequence to be retained, at least a six-nucleotide match to both a V gene segment and a J gene segment was required. A rearrangement counted as productive if the CDR3 had no stop codons and remained in frame with V and J, and every other rearrangement counted as non-productive. Following IMGT convention, CDR3 was defined as the stretch from the second conserved V-encoded cysteine up to the conserved J-encoded phenylalanine. Sequences without an unambiguous match to a single V gene segment were excluded from the earlier analysis of about 630 of the donors. In an earlier analysis of some 590 of the donors, V segments were called functional above 56.7% productive rearrangements and were called segregating when the between-donor standard deviation exceeded 5%. A statistical classification framework was developed to diagnose cytomegalovirus status using the catalog of TCR beta chain sequences. In a later analysis, TCR nucleotide sequences were compared against IMGT/GENE-DB human TR gene sequences so that V and J genes could be assigned. Using the TCRdist pipeline, a later analysis assigned CDR3 sequences along with most-parsimonious VDJ recombination scenarios. In a later analysis, each TCR beta chain was defined by its CDR3 amino acid sequence together with its V-gene family, and reads without a unique V-gene family were excluded. As a way to deal with suspected cross-contamination and a sequencing artifact, a later analysis dropped 450 to 600 nucleotide sequences that were highly shared and had low generation probability. For each public chain, a later analysis derived a clonal expansion index from normalized ranks of inferred template counts within each repertoire. In a later analysis, generation probabilities were computed using a VDJ recombination model fitted to out-of-frame rearrangements, and the results were checked against IGoR. In a later analysis, TCR-TCR, TCR-HLA and TCR-CMV co-occurrence was scored with hypergeometric tests, and a repertoire-size bias correction was applied to TCR pairs. A later analysis estimated false discovery rates by permuting HLA or CMV assignments 20 times. In a later analysis, co-occurring TCRs were grouped using DBSCAN, with TCRdist sequence similarity added in when clustering inside HLA-allele-positive subsets. Co-occurrence clustering excluded repertoires with fewer than 30,000 or more than 120,000 public chains, plus five with anomalous nucleotide sharing. TCRdb obtained this table from immuneACCESS and retained in-frame rearrangements with V and J assigned. These tables miss some clones; where compared with another copy, unresolved V genes account for less than half of the shortfall, and the remainder is unexplained. D and trimming come from the DNA, and the V and J calls and clone size come from that table. The sample includes over 30,000 clones, with about 65% observed a single time. The ten top clones hold about 21% of the sample.

The full study reports these points: At a false discovery rate of 0.05, a later analysis linked some 18,000 TCR beta sequences to specific HLA alleles. Most TCR sequences were seen in very few donors, while some public TCRs were found in many individuals. Strong co-occurrence of HLA alleles, especially DR and DQ, made assigning TCR associations to individual alleles difficult. This cohort had only TCR beta chains sequenced, and the lack of alpha or paired-chain data limited which features could be detected. Because HLA typing was unavailable for some donors at each locus, only the typed subset was used in association tests. Some IMGT-functional V segments, including TRBV6-2 and TRBV6-3, could not be distinguished by the 87-base-pair reads and were therefore excluded. In vitro tests confirmed that a few of the cytomegalovirus-associated TCR beta chains recognize cytomegalovirus antigens. In a later genetic analysis, fewer N-insertions in productive TCRs were reported among donors in an Asian-associated ancestry cluster than the roughly 640-donor mean. According to a later analysis, parvovirus B19, influenza, CMV and Epstein-Barr virus appeared linked to several top co-occurrence clusters. A later genetic analysis associated a missense DCLRE1C variant with V-gene and J-gene trimming of TCR beta chains, and an independent cohort replicated the association. A total of roughly 160 TCR beta chains were listed by the study as associated with cytomegalovirus. The only immune exposure information available for the cohort was CMV serostatus. The presence/absence analyses assumed that sequencing depth was roughly uniform across donors, and that assumption may not be true. Compared with equally common non-associated chains, HLA-associated TCR beta chains in a later analysis were more clonally expanded and had lower generation probabilities. A group of highly shared sequence variants was considered likely to be a technical artifact of the sequencing pipeline. In a later analysis, the rate of TCR association differed among HLA loci, with DRB1 alleles having the most associated TCRs and HLA-C alleles having the fewest. In an earlier analysis of approximately 590 of the donors, most TCR beta V segments were observed in productive rearrangements about 87% or about 30% of the time, broadly matching IMGT annotations. Because counts were too low, about 18 rarely observed V segments, including chromosome 9 orphons, were left out of the earlier analysis of approximately 580 of the donors. The authors suggested that the approach could potentially be generalized to other disease states and immunological phenotypes. Cytomegalovirus status was reported to be diagnosed by the classifier with high specificity and sensitivity in both the original and validation cohorts. Linkage disequilibrium might explain the correlated functional status among segregating V segments, but an unknown experimental factor could not be excluded. In a later analysis, most CMV-associated TCR beta chains were found to appear HLA-restricted, with HLA associations seemingly driven largely by CMV exposure. A further reported finding was that TCR beta sequences accurately predicted the HLA-A and HLA-B alleles for most subjects in the first cohort.

The sequence came from a man in his fifties or sixties in good health and CMV-seropositive. The receptor chain draws on TRBV15 and TRBJ2-3; 8 bases in the junction line up with TRBD1. Sequenced material: PBMCs. The CDR3 amino acid sequence is: CATRTGSGTDTQYF. The nucleotides are TGTGCCACTAGGACAGGGTCAGGCACAGATACGCAGTATTTT.